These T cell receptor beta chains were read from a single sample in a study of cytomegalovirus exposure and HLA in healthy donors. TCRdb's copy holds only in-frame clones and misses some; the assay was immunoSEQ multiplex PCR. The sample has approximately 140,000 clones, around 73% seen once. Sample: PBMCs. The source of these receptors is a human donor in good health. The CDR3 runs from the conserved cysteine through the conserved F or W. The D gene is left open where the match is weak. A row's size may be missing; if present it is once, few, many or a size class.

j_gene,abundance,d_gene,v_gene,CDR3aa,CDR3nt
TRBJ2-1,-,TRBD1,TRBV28,CASSLGDSEVNEQFF,TGTGCCAGCAGCTTGGGGGACAGTGAGGTCAATGAGCAGTTCTTC
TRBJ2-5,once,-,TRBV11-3,CASSFRSRVETQYF,TGTGCCAGCAGCTTTCGTTCCAGGGTAGAGACCCAGTACTTC
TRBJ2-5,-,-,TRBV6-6,CASSYAGSQETQYF,TGTGCCAGCAGTTACGCGGGATCCCAAGAGACCCAGTACTTC
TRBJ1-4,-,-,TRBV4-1,CASSQIRATNEKLFF,TGCGCCAGCAGCCAAATCAGGGCAACTAATGAAAAACTGTTTTTT
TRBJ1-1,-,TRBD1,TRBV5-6,CASSLVPGQGYTEAFF,TGTGCCAGCAGCTTGGTGCCGGGACAGGGGTACACTGAAGCTTTCTTT
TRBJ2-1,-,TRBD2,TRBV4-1,CASSQGQGLKSSYNEQFF,TGCGCCAGCAGCCAAGGGCAGGGACTAAAGAGCTCCTACAATGAGCAGTTCTTC
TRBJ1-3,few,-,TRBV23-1,CASSQSSGRRSGNTIYF,TGCGCCAGCAGTCAATCATCGGGGAGGCGTTCTGGAAACACCATATATTTT
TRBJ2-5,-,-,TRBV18,CASSREETQYF,TGTGCCAGCTCTCGAGAAGAGACCCAGTACTTC
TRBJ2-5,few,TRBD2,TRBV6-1,CASTERDPTYQETQYF,TGTGCCAGCACTGAGCGGGACCCAACGTACCAAGAGACCCAGTACTTC
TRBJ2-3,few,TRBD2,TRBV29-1,CRGGASGGVGDTQYF,TGCAGGGGGGGGGCTAGCGGGGGGGTAGGAGATACGCAGTATTTT
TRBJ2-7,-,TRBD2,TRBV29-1,CSVERLAEYEQYF,TGCAGCGTTGAACGACTAGCGGAGTACGAGCAGTACTTC
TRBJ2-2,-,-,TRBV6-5,CASSYSSSGAGELFF,TGTGCCAGCAGTTACTCGAGTTCGGGGGCCGGGGAGCTGTTTTTT
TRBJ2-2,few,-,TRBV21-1,CASGDAGRYTGELFF,TGTGCCAGCGGTGACGCAGGGAGGTACACCGGGGAGCTGTTTTTT
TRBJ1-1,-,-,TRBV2,CARLGGTEAFF,TGTGCCAGGCTAGGTGGCACTGAAGCTTTCTTT
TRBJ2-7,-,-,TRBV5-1,CASSPGLPDEQYF,TGCGCCAGCAGCCCCGGACTTCCGGACGAGCAGTACTTC
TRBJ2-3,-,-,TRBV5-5,CASSPGLSTDTQYF,TGTGCCAGCAGCCCCGGACTTAGCACAGATACGCAGTATTTT